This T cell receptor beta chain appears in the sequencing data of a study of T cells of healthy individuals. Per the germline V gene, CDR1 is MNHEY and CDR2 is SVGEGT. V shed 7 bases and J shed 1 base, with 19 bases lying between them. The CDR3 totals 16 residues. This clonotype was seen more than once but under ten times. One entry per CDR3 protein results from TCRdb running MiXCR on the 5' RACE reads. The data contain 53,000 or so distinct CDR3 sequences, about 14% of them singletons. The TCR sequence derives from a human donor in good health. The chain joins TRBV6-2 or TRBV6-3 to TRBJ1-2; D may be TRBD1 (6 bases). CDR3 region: CASIPEGGRINYGYTF. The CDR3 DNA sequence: TGTGCCAGCATCCCCGAGGGGGGACGGATTAACTATGGCTACACCTTC.